Listed here is a single T cell receptor beta chain. The antigen remains unidentified. At the DNA level, this CDR3 is encoded by other sequences in the same sample as well. The PCR employed 60 Vbeta primers together with 13 Jbeta primers. This table comes from immunoSEQ multiplex PCR, and its TCRdb copy is limited to in-frame clones, with some not included. The table shows 150,000 to 200,000 clones, with about 86% occurring only once. Germline assignment: CDR1 SNHLY and CDR2 FYNNEI. J was trimmed by 2 bases and V by 4 bases; bases with no gene match: 4. The CDR3 has 15 residues. The data belong to a study of cytomegalovirus exposure and HLA in healthy donors. General study results and limits: Solely CMV serostatus was available to characterize immune exposure. Association of 17,000 or so TCR beta sequences with HLA alleles was found at 0.05 false discovery rate in a later analysis.

Donors consisted of healthy bone marrow donors. The clonotype comes from a woman under 30 in good health and CMV-seronegative. The sample comprised PBMCs. The V and J genes are TRBV2 and TRBJ2-5, with 10 bases matching TRBD2. In nucleotides, the CDR3 is TGTGCCAGCAGTGGCCTAGCGGGAGCTCAAGAGACCCAGTACTTC. Amino acids: CASSGLAGAQETQYF.